The subject of this entry is one TCR beta chain. Germline V gives CDR1 SGDLS, CDR2 YYNGEE. After removal of 3 bases from V and 4 bases from J, the junction contained 7 bases not matched to a gene. The CDR3 runs 16 residues. The sample is drawn from a study of control samples from healthy donors and cancer patients. Some clones are missing from TCRdb's copy, which holds only in-frame ones; the method was immunoSEQ multiplex PCR. The sample lists 64,000 or so clones; 92% were seen once. Input material: PBMCs. The TCR comes from a man between 40 and 49 years old with colorectal cancer. The rearrangement joins TRBV9 to TRBJ2-5; 12 positions agree with TRBD2. CDR3 DNA sequence: TGTGCCAGCAGCGCTAGCGGGGGGGCCGTCACAGAGACCCAGTACTTC. As protein: CASSASGGAVTETQYF.